This entry features one T cell receptor (beta chain) sequence. Its specificity is not known. The data belong to a study of T cell responses to AZD1222 COVID-19 vaccine. Background on the study: Pooled in the analysis were second doses at about 4 or about 12 weeks. Overall study findings and caveats: Clonal diversity was possibly underestimated, and white British individuals and females predominated among donors. CD4 TCRs covered the whole spike, strongest at regions 160-218 and 743-854.

The protocol was immunoSEQ multiplex PCR, while the TCRdb copy is restricted to in-frame clones and leaves out a portion. In the table there are 80,000 to 90,000 clones, roughly nine tenths of which are singletons. J gave up 4 bases and V 4 bases, and 4 bases lay outside the gene matches. This CDR3 is built from 14 residues. Germline values: CDR1 MNHEY, CDR2 SMNVEV (reference sequence). This specimen was peripheral blood, taken on day 0 of AZD1222 vaccination. This TCR came from an adult in good health. The genes are TRBV27 and TRBJ1-3; TRBD1 matches 7 bases. CDR3 sequence: CASSSQGPGNTIYF. The CDR3, as DNA: TGTGCCAGCAGTTCACAGGGGCCCGGAAACACCATATATTTT.